This T cell receptor beta chain was retrieved from a study of identical twins. Points from the study as a whole: Analyses of zero insertions could be partly confounded by invariant MAIT and iNKT cells.

This CDR3 is 13 amino acids long. Trimming removed 7 bases from V and 3 bases from J, with 11 bases in between. Germline V gene data show CDR1 as MNHEY and CDR2 as SMNVEV (reference sequence). With regard to this clonotype: The antigen is not known.

Using its own MiXCR run on the 5' RACE reads, TCRdb lists one record per CDR3 protein. The data contain about 190,000 distinct CDR3 sequences, approximately 16% of them seen just once; the ten biggest clones take up 40%. These records were also assigned to another study, of T cells expressing NK-cell markers. From that second work: Among the eight sequenced donors, seven tested HCMV-seropositive and one tested seronegative.

Sequencing was carried out using CD8+ T cells sorted from blood. The rearrangement links TRBV27 to TRBJ2-3, with a tentative D call TRBD2 (6 bases). The receptor's source is a woman aged 18-35 years in good health. The CDR3 spells CASTGSDTDTQYF. The CDR3, as DNA: TGTGCCAGCACCGGGAGTGATACAGATACGCAGTATTTT.